One and the same sample provided the 7 T cell receptor beta chains below, sequenced in a study of follicular helper T cells after annual influenza vaccination. Data came from immunoSEQ multiplex PCR; TCRdb stores just in-frame clones and leaves some out. There are about 27,000 clones in the sample; more than 80% occur only once, and roughly 1.2% lies in the top ten. Time point meaning: 2014-2015 season, pre-vaccination. The material was CXCR5+ CD38- circulating T follicular helper cells from blood, obtained on the day of influenza vaccination. Subset indicated: circulating Tfh, non-naive CD4+CXCR5+PD-1+ (ICOS+CD38+ or ICOS-CD38-). Every receptor here comes from an adult who received the influenza vaccine.

This sequence joins TRBV6-1 and TRBJ2-3; 10 bases map to TRBD2. V trimming: 10 bases; J trimming: 2 bases; junction bases outside the gene matches: 6. The germline gives CDR1 MNHNS, CDR2 SASEGT. There are 14 residues in the CDR3. DNA of the CDR3: TGTGCCACCCTTAGCGGGGGGTACACAGATACGCAGTATTTT. It yields the protein CATLSGGYTDTQYF.

In this sample, this clone turned up once. This sequence joins TRBV4-2 and TRBJ2-5; TRBD2 might be the D (5 bases). The CDR3 has 17 residues. The V end lost 4 bases, the J end lost 0 bases, and 18 bases lay between the germline ends. CDR1 is LGHNA and CDR2 is YNFKEQ in the germline V gene. The DNA of the CDR3 is TGTGCCAGCAGCCGTGCTGGCCGGGGTGCTAACCAAGAGACCCAGTACTTC. Encoded protein: CASSRAGRGANQETQYF.

The rearrangement links TRBV2 to TRBJ1-1, with D perhaps TRBD1 (6 bases). Germline values: CDR1 SNHLY, CDR2 FYNNEI. With 6 bases removed from V and 5 bases from J, the gap between germline ends came to 13 bases. The CDR3 has 13 amino acids. CDR3: CASSRSGVTEAFF. The CDR3 nucleotides read TGTGCCAGCAGCAGGTCAGGGGTGACTGAAGCTTTCTTT.

In nucleotides, the CDR3 is TGTGCCAGCTCACCGGGCCAGAGAAGCACAGATACGCAGTATTTT. It codes for CASSPGQRSTDTQYF. The chain couples TRBV18 to TRBJ2-3; no firm D call. Looked up from germline, CDR1 is KGHSH and CDR2 is LQKENI. The CDR3 is 15 amino acids. V lost 3 bases to trimming and J lost 0 bases, with 10 bases between them.

There are a few counts of this clone. The rearrangement uses TRBV27 and TRBJ1-2, with D perhaps matching TRBD1 (5 bases). The V and J ends lost 6 bases and 7 bases respectively, with 18 bases between them. The CDR3 totals 14 residues. Germline loops: CDR1 MNHEY, CDR2 SMNVEV (reference sequence). The CDR3 DNA reads as TGTGCCAGCAGAGGGCAGGGCGCGCGTCTTGGCTACACCTTC. This translates into CASRGQGARLGYTF.

This chain uses TRBV10-2 with TRBJ2-1; TRBD2 aligns across 10 bases. The CDR3 runs 14 residues. Germline values: CDR1 WSHSY, CDR2 SAAADI. J lost 4 bases, V lost 5 bases, and 2 bases had no gene match. CDR3 sequence: CASSRTSGYNEQFF. CDR3 sequence (DNA): TGCGCCAGCAGTCGGACTAGCGGATACAATGAGCAGTTCTTC.

The V and J genes are TRBV7-9 and TRBJ2-1, with 8 bases matching TRBD2. Losses at the gene ends were 6 bases for V and 10 bases for J; bases not matched to a gene: 8. Germline V gene lookup returns CDR1 SEHNR and CDR2 FQNEAQ (reference sequence). This CDR3 has 13 residues. The CDR3 nucleotides read TGTGCCAGCAGATCGGCGGGGGGCGGGGAGCAGTTCTTC. Amino acid sequence: CASRSAGGGEQFF.